This T cell receptor (beta chain) was sequenced in a study of T cells of healthy individuals. Each CDR3 protein is one row after TCRdb ran MiXCR on the 5' RACE reads. The data show 60,000 to 75,000 distinct CDR3 sequences, with about 17% seen just once and about 4.4% held by the top ten. V gave up 2 bases and J gave up 4 bases, with 10 bases separating them. CDR3 length: 14 amino acids. The germline CDR1 and CDR2 sequences are MNHNY and SVGAGI (reference sequence). This chain uses TRBV6-6 with TRBJ2-3; perhaps TRBD2 as D (6 bases). The receptor was isolated from a human donor in good health. The CDR3 loop reads CASSYTSPADTQYF. CDR3 nucleotide sequence: TGTGCCAGCAGTTACACTAGCCCCGCAGATACGCAGTATTTT.